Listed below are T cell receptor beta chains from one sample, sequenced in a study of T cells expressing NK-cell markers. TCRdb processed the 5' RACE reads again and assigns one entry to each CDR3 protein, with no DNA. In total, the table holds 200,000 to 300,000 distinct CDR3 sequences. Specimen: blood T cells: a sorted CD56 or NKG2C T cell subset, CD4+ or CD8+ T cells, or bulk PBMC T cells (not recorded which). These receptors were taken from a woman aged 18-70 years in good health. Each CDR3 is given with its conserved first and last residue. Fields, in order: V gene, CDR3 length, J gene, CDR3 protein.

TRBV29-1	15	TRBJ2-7	CSVAGATAPTYEQYF
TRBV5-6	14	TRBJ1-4	CASSRDSLNEKLFF
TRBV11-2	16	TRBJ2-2	CASILEGTSGTGELFF
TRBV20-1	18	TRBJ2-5	CSARDSWLAVTRTETQYF
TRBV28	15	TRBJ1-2	CASRPPGTGGAGYTF
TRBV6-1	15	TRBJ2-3	CASSPPGLRTDTQYF
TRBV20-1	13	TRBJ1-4	CSATPGPGRKLFF
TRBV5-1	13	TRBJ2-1	CASSLAPGGSQFF
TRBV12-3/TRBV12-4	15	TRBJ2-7	CASSLGLGQSYEQYF
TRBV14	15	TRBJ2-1	CASSNGTGAFSEQFF
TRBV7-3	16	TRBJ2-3	CASSQGVAGGPDTQYF
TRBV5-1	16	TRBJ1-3	CASSRGHPASGNTIYF
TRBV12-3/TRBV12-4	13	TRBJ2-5	CASSFGELETQYF
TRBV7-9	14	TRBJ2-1	CASSPVAVYNEQFF
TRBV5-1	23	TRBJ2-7	CTSTPRRLAGDLIVPYGPYEQYF
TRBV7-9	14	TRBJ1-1	CASSPNTRGTEAFF